The present T cell receptor (beta chain) was sequenced within a study of Ad26.COV2.S vaccination and SARS-CoV-2 variants (TCRdb year 2021). Regarding the study in general: Vaccine-arm donors were drawn from COV1001, a multicentre, randomized, double-blind, placebo-controlled phase I-IIa trial of Ad26.COV2.S in healthy adults. TCRbeta repertoire sequencing was used to assess the specificity and breadth of SARS-CoV-2-reactive T cell receptors after Ad26.COV2.S vaccination. Dosing of Ad26.COV2.S was intramuscular, at either 5x10^10 or 1x10^11 viral particles, delivered as one shot or as two shots spaced 56 days apart. Trial participants were randomized into five groups of five, in which low-dose or high-dose Ad26.COV2.S was given once or twice, or placebo was given on both occasions. A total of 32 samples were included in the TCR-sequenced set, comprising some 20 Ad26.COV2.S vaccine recipients, 5 placebo recipients and 8 SARS-CoV-2 convalescent individuals. Throughout the experiments and outcome assessment, investigators stayed blinded to trial group allocation.

V trim: 3 bases; J trim: 4 bases; unmatched bases: 10. The CDR3 holds 18 amino acids from the cysteine to the phenylalanine. Here the CDR3 DNA is all that survives: 54 bases in frame from base 1. The germline V gene supplies CDR1 SGHNT and CDR2 YENEEA. Points the paper makes about the study in general: Ad26.COV2.S recipients had higher spike-specific TCR breadth than placebo recipients (P = 0.0014). Comparing responses between vaccine doses or regimens was not something the study was powered to do. After vaccination, substantial breadth of spike-specific CD8+ and CD4+ T cell responses was reported. Comparable non-spike TCR breadth was observed between vaccine and placebo recipients, consistent with only spike being contained in the vaccine. The authors noted that the TCR breadth and depth analyses may have underestimated total T cell responses.

This clone appeared a single time. There is no known antigen for this receptor. Base qualities are missing; no much larger clone stands one base away. The immunoSEQ Assay was the method used to sequence TCRbeta CDR3 regions. After extraction, genomic DNA underwent amplification by bias-controlled multiplex PCR, followed by high-throughput sequencing. The paper's data handling went like this. To quantify the absolute abundance of each unique TCRbeta CDR3 region, sequences were collapsed and filtered. T cell fraction was estimated by normalizing TCRbeta template counts to usable DNA, which was measured by amplifying reference genes present in all nucleated cells. Repertoire TCRs were annotated as SARS-CoV-2-specific by exact matching of V gene, CDR3 amino acid sequence and J gene to a known reactive TCR set. The reference SARS-CoV-2 TCR set came from MIRA and was filtered for enrichment in COVID-19-positive ImmuneCODE repertoires, removing public or cross-reactive TCRs. Using the MIRA antigens, annotated TCRs were further analysed by specific ORF or by position within an ORF. Breadth was defined as annotated unique rearrangements over total unique productive rearrangements; depth was the summed frequency of those rearrangements. Group comparisons of TCR breadth used two-sided Wilcoxon rank-sum tests. The clones in this table, taken by TCRdb from immuneACCESS, are in-frame only. Not every clone is retained; where verified, under half of the shortfall comes from an unresolved V gene, and the cause of the rest is unknown. That table is the source of V, J and clone size, and D and trimming were worked out from the DNA. Across this sample there are roughly 410,000 clones, with roughly four fifths seen only once. The ten largest make up just under 7.5% of the sample.

The intended sense of this specimen's treatment or condition label: around 19 received Ad26.COV2.S at low or high dose, single or two shots; several received placebo; per-sample allocation not given. For vaccine and placebo recipients, the sequenced repertoires came from samples collected on day 63 after the first injection. Between 29 July and 7 August 2020, Cohort 1b enrolled 25 adults aged 18-55 years at one site in Boston, USA. Ad26.COV2.S was a replication-incompetent adenovirus type 26 vector that expressed a prefusion-stabilized SARS-CoV-2 spike protein derived from the original Wuhan strain.

The source was peripheral blood, collected in a trial of Ad26.COV2.S vaccine versus placebo. The receptor comes from a person between 18 and 60 years old who received the Ad26.COV2.S COVID-19 vaccine or a placebo. The rearranged chain carries TRBV11-3 and TRBJ2-3, with TRBD2 matching 13 junction bases. The CDR3 in this case is CASSFWRWTSGSADTQYF. The nucleotides are TGTGCCAGCAGCTTTTGGCGGTGGACTAGCGGGAGTGCAGATACGCAGTATTTT.